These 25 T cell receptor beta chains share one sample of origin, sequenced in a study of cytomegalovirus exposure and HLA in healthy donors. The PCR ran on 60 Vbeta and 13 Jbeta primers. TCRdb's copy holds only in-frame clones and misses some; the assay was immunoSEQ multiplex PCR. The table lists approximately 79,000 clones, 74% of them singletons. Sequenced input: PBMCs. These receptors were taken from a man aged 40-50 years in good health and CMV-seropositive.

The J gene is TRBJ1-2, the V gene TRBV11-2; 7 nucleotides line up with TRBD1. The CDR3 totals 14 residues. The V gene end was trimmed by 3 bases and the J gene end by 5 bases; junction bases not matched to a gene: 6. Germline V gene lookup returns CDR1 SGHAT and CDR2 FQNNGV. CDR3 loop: CASSLDRDSYGYTF. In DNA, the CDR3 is TGTGCCAGCAGCTTGGACCGGGACAGTTATGGCTACACCTTC.

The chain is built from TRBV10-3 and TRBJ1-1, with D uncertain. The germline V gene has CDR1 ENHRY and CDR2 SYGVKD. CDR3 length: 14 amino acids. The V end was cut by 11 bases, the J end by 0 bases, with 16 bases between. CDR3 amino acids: CAATSGGMNTEAFF. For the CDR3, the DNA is TGTGCCGCCACGTCAGGAGGTATGAACACTGAAGCTTTCTTT.

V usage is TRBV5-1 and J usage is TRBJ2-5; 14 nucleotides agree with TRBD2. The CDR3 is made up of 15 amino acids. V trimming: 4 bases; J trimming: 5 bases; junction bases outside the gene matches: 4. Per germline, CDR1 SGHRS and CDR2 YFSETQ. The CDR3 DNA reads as TGCGCCAGCAGCCCGGGACTAGCGGGAGCTGAGACCCAGTACTTC. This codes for CASSPGLAGAETQYF.

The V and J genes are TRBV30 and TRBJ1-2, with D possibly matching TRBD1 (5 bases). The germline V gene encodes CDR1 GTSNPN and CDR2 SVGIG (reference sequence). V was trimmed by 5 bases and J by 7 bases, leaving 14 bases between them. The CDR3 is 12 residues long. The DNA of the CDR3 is TGTGCCTGGGCCGCAGGGTCTGGTGGCTACACCTTC. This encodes CAWAAGSGGYTF.

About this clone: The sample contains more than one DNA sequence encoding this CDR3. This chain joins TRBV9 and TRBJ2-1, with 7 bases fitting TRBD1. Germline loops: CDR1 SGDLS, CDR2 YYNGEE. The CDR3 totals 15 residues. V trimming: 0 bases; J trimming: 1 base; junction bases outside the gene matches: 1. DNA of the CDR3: TGTGCCAGCAGCGTAGGACAGGGTTCCTACAATGAGCAGTTCTTC. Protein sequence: CASSVGQGSYNEQFF.

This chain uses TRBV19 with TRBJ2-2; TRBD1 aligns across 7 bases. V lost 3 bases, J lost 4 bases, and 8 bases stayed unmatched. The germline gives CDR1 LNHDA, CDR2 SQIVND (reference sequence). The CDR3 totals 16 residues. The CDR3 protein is CASSIRSRGSTGELFF. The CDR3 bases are TGTGCCAGTAGTATTCGTTCCAGGGGGAGCACCGGGGAGCTGTTTTTT.

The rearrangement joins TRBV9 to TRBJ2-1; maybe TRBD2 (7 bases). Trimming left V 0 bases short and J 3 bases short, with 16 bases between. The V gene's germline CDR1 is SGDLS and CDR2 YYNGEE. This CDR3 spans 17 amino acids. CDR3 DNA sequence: TGTGCCAGCAGCGTAGCCGGGGAGAGGGGGGGCTACAATGAGCAGTTCTTC. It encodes CASSVAGERGGYNEQFF.

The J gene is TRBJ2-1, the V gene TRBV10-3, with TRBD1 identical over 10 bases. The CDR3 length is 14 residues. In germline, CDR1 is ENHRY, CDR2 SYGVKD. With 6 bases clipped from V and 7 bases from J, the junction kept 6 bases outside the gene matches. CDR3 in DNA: TGTGCCATCAGCGCCGGGACAGGGGTAAATGAGCAGTTCTTC. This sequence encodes CAISAGTGVNEQFF.

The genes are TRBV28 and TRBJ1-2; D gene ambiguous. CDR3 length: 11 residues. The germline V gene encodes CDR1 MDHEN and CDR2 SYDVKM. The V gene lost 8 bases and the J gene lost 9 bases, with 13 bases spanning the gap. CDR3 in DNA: TGTGCCAGCGGAAGGGAGGCGAGCTACACCTTC. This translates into CASGREASYTF.

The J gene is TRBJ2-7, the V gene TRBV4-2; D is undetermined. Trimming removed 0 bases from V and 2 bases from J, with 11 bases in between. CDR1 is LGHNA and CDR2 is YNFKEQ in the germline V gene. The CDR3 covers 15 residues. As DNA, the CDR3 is TGTGCCAGCAGCCAAGATGAGGCCGACCCCTACGAGCAGTACTTC. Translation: CASSQDEADPYEQYF.

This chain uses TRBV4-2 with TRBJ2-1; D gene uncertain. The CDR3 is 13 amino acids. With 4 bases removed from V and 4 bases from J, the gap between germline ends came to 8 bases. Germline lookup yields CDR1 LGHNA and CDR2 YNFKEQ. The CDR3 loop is CASSPSSYNEQFF. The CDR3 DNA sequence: TGTGCCAGCAGCCCCTCTTCTTACAATGAGCAGTTCTTC.

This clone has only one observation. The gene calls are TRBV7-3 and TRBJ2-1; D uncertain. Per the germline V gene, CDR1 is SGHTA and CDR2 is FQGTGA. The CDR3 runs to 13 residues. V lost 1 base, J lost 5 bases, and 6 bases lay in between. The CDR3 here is CASSLNLHNEQFF. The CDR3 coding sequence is TGTGCCAGCAGCTTAAACTTACACAATGAGCAGTTCTTC. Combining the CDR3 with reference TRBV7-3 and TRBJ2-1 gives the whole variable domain GAGVSQTPSNKVTEKGKYVELRCDPISGHTALYWYRQSLGQGPEFLIYFQGTGAADDSGLPNDRFFAVRPEGSVSTLKIQRTERGDSAVYLCASSLNLHNEQFFGPGTRLTVL.

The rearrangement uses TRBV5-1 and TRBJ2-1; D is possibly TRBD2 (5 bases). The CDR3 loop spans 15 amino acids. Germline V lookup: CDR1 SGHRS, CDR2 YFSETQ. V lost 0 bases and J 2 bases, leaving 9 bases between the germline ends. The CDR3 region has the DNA TGCGCCAGCAGCTTGGGAGGGATAACCTACAATGAGCAGTTCTTC. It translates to CASSLGGITYNEQFF.

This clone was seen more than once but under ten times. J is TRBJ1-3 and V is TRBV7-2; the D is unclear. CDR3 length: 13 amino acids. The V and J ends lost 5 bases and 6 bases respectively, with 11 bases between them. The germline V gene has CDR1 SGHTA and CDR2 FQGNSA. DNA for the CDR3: TGTGCCAGCAGCCTGGGCGGGGAAAACACCATATATTTT. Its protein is CASSLGGENTIYF.

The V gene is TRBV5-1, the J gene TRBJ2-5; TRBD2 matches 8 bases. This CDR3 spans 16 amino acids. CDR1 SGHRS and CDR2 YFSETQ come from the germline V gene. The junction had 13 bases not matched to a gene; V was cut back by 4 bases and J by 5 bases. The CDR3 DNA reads TGCGCCAGCAGCCCCACGGCGGGGGGCCCCAGGGAGACCCAGTACTTC. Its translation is CASSPTAGGPRETQYF.

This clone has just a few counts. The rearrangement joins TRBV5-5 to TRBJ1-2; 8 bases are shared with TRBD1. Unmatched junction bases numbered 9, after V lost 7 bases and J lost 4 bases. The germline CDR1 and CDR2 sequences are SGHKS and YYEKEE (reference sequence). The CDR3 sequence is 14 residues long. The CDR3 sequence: CASGGTGALYGYTF. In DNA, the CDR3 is TGTGCCAGCGGAGGGACAGGTGCCCTCTATGGCTACACCTTC.

CDR3 DNA sequence: TGTGCCAGCAACCAACCGGGACAAAGGCCCTACGAGCAGTACTTC. It yields the protein CASNQPGQRPYEQYF. The chain combines TRBV28 with TRBJ2-7; tentatively, D is TRBD1 (6 bases). V lost 7 bases, J lost 2 bases, and 18 bases lay in between. CDR1 is MDHEN and CDR2 is SYDVKM in the germline V gene. The CDR3 sequence is 15 residues long.

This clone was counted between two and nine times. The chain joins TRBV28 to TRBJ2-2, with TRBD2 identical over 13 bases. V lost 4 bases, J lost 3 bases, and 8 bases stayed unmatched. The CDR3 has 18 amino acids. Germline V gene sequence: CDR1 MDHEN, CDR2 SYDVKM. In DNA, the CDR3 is TGTGCCAGCAGTTCTGGACTAGCGGGAGAGGGGGACACCGGGGAGCTGTTTTTT. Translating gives CASSSGLAGEGDTGELFF.

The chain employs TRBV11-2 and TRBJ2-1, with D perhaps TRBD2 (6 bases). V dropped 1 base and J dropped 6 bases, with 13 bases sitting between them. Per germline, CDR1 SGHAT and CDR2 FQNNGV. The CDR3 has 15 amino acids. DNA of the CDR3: TGTGCCAGCAGCTTAGCCCGGGCTAGCGCCAATGAGCAGTTCTTC. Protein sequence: CASSLARASANEQFF.

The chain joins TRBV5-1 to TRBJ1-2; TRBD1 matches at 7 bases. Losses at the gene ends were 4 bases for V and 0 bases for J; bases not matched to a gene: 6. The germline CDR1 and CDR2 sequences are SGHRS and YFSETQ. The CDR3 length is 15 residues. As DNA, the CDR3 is TGCGCCAGCAGCCTGACCGGGACAGCTAACTATGGCTACACCTTC. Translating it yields CASSLTGTANYGYTF.

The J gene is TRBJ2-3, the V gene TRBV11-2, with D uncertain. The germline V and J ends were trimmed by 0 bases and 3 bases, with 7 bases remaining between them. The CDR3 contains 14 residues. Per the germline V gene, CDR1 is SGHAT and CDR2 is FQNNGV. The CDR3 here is CASSLDQATDTQYF. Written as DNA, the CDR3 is TGTGCCAGCAGCTTAGATCAGGCGACAGATACGCAGTATTTT.

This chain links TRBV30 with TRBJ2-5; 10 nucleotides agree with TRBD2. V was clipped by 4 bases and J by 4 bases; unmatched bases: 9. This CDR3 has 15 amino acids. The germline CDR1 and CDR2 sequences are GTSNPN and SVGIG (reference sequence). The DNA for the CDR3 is TGTGCCTGGATCGGCCAGCGGGGGGGCCGAGAGACCCAGTACTTC. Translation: CAWIGQRGGRETQYF.

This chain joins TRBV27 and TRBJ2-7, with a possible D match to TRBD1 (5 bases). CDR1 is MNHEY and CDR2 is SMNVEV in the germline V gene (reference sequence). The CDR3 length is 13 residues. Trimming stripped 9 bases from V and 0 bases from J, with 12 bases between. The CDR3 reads CASSLGASYEQYF. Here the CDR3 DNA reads TGTGCCAGTTCCTTAGGGGCCTCCTACGAGCAGTACTTC.

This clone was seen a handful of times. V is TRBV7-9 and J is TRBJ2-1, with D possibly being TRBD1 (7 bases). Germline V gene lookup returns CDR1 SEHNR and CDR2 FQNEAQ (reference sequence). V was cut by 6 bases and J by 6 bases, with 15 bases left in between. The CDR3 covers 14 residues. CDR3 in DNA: TGTGCCAGCAGTGCCAGGGGGGAGATCAATGAGCAGTTCTTC. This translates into CASSARGEINEQFF.

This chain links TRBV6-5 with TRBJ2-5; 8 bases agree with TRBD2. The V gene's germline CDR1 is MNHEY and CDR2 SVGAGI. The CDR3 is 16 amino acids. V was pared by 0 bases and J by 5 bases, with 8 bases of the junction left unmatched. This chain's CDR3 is CASSYSPRGAGETQYF. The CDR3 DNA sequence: TGTGCCAGCAGTTACTCCCCGCGGGGGGCGGGGGAGACCCAGTACTTC.